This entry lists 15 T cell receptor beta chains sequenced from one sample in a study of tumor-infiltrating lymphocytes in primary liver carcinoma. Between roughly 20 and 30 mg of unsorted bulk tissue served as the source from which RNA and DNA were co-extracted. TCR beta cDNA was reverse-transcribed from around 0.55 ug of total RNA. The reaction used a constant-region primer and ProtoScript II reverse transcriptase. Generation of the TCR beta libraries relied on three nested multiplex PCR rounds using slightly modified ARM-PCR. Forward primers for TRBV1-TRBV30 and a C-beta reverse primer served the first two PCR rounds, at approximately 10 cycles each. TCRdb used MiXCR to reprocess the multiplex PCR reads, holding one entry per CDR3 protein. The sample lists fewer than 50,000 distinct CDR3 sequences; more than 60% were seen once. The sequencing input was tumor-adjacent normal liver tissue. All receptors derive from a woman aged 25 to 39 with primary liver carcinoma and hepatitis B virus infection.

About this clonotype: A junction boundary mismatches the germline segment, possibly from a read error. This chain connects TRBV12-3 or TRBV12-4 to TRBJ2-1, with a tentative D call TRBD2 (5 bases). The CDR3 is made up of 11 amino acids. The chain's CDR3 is CASRRPDEQFF. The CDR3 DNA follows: TGTGCCAGCCGGAGGCCGGATGAACAGTTCTTC.

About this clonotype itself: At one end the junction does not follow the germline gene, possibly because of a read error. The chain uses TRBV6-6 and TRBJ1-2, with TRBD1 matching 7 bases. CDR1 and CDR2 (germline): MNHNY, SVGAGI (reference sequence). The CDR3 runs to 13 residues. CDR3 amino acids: CASSGVTGLGYTF. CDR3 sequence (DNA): TGTGCCAGCAGTGGAGTGACAGGGCTTGGCTACACTTTC.

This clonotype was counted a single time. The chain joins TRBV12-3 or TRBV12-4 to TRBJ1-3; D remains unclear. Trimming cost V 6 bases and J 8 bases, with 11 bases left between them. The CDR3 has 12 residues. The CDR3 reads CASSGVGDTIYF. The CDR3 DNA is TGTGCCAGCAGCGGGGTGGGTGACACCATATATTTT.

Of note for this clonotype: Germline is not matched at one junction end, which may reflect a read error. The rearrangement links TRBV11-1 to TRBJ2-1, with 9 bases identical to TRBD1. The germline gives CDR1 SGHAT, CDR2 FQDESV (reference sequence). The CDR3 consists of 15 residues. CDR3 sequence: CASSLGQGAHNGHFF. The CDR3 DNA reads TGTGCCAGTAGCTTGGGACAGGGCGCTCACAATGGGCACTTCTTC.

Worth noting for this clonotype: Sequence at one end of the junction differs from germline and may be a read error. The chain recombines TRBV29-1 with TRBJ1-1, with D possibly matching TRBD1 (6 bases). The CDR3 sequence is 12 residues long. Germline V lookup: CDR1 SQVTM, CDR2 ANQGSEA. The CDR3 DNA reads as TGCAGCGCAGGACAGCTGGACACTGAAGCCTTCTTT. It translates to CSAGQLDTEAFF.

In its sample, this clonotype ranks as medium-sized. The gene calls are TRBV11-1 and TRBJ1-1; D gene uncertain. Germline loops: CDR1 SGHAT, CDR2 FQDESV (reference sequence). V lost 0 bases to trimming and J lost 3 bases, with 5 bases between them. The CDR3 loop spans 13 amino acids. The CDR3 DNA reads TGTGCCAGCAGCTTAGCGCAGGACACTGAAGCTTTCTTT. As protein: CASSLAQDTEAFF.

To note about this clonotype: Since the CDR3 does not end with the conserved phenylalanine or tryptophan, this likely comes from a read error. CDR3 protein: CGNTQGGGGGYTL. In DNA form, the CDR3 reads TGTGGCAACACTCAGGGGGGAGGTGGAGGCTACACCCTC. V usage is TRBV11-2 and J usage is TRBJ1-2; 7 positions match TRBD1. The CDR3 runs to 13 residues. CDR1 is SGHAT and CDR2 is FQNNGV in the germline V gene.

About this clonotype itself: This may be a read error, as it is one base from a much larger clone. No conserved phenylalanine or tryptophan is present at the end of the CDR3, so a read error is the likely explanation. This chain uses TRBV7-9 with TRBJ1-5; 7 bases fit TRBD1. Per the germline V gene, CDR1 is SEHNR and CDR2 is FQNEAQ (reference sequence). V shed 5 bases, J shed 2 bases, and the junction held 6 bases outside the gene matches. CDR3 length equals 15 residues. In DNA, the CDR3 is TGTGCCAGCAGCCGAGACAGGGAGGGCAATCAGCCCCAGCATTCT. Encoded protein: CASSRDREGNQPQHS.

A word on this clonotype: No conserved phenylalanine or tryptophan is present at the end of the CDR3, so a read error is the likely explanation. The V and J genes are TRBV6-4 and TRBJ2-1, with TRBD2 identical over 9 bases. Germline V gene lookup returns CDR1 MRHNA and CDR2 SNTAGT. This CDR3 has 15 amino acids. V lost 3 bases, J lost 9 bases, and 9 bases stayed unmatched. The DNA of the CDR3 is TGTGCCAGCAGTGAAACTAGCGGGTCCTGGGGTGAGCAGTTCTTG. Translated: CASSETSGSWGEQFL.

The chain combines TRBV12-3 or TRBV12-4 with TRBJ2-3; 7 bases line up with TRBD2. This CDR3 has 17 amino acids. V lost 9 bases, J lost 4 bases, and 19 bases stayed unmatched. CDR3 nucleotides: TGTGCCAGTAGTCCCCGTTCGACTAGCCCTAGCTCAGATACGCAGTATTTT. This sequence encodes CASSPRSTSPSSDTQYF.

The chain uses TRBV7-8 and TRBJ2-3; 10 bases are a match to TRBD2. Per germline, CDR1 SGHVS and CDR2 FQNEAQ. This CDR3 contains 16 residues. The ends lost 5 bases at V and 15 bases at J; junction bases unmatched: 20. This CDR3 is CASSLGAGGPGDTYYF. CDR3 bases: TGTGCCAGCAGCCTAGGAGCGGGAGGGCCTGGTGATACGTACTATTTT.

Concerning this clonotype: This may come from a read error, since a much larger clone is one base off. The CDR3 is CASKYEADLFDTQYF. The CDR3 DNA is TGTGCCAGCAAGTATGAAGCGGACCTCTTCGATACGCAGTATTTT. The rearrangement joins TRBV28 to TRBJ2-3; D is possibly TRBD2 (5 bases). From germline, CDR1 is MDHEN and CDR2 SYDVKM. V lost 7 bases and J 6 bases, leaving 20 bases between the germline ends. The CDR3 loop spans 15 amino acids.

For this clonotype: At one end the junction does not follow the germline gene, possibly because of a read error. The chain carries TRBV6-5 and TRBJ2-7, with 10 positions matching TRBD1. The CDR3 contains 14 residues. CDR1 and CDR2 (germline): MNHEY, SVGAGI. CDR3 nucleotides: TGTGCCAGCAGTCACTCAGGACAGGGGGACGAACAGTACTTC. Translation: CASSHSGQGDEQYF.

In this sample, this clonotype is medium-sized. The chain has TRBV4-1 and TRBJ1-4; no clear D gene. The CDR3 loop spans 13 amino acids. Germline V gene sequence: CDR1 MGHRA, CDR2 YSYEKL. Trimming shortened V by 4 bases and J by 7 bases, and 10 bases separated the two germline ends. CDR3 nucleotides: TGCGCCAGCAGCCGCCTAGAGGGTGAAAAACTGTTTTTT. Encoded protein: CASSRLEGEKLFF.

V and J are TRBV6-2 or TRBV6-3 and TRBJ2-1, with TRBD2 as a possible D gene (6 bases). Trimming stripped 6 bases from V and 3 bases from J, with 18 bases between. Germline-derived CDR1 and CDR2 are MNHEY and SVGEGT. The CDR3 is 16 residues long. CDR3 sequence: CASSPQKGGHYNEQFF. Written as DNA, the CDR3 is TGTGCCAGCAGCCCCCAAAAGGGAGGACACTACAATGAGCAGTTCTTC.